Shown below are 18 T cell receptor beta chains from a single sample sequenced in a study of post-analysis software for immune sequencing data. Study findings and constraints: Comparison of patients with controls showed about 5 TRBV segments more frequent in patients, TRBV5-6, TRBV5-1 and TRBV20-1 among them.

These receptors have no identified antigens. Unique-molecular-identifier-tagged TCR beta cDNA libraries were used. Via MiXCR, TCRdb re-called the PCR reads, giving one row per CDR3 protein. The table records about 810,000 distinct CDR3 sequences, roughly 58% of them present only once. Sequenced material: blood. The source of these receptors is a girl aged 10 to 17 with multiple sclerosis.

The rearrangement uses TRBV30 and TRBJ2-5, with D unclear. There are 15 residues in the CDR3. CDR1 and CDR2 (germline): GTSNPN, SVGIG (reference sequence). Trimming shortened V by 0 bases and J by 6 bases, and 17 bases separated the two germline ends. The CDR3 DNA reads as TGTGCCTGGAGTGTACGGATGCAGGTCGGTCAGACCCAGTACTTC. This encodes CAWSVRMQVGQTQYF. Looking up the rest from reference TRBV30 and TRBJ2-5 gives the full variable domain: SQTIHQWPATLVQPVGSPLSLECTVEGTSNPNLYWYRQAAGRGLQLLFYSVGIGQISSEVPQNLSASRPQDRQFILSSKKLLLSDSGFYLCAWSVRMQVGQTQYFGPGTRLLVL.

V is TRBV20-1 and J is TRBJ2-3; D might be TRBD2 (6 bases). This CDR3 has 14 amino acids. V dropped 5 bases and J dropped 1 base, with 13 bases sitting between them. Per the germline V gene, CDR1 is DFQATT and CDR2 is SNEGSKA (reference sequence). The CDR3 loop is CSARGGAGTDTQYF. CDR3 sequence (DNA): TGCAGTGCTCGGGGCGGGGCGGGCACAGATACGCAGTATTTT.

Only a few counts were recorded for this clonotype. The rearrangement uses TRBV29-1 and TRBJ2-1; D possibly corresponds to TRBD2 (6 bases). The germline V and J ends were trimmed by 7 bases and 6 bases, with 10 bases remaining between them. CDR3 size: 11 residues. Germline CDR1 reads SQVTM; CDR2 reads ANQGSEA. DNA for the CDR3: TGCAGCGGCGGAGGGACCAATGAGCAGTTCTTC. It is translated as CSGGGTNEQFF.

CDR3: CASSLQGRFGEQYF. The CDR3 DNA reads TGTGCCAGCAGCTTACAGGGCAGGTTTGGCGAGCAGTACTTC. V gene TRBV7-2 combines with J gene TRBJ2-5; perhaps TRBD1 as D (5 bases). TRBJ2-7 explains the end of the DNA better; the J call may be wrong. The CDR3 totals 14 residues. From germline, CDR1 is SGHTA and CDR2 FQGNSA.

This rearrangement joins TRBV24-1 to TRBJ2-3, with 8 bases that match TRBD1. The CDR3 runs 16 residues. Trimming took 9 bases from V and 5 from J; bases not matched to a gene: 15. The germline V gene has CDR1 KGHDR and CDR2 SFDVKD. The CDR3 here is CATGSTGQGSRDTQYF. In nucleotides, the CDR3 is TGTGCCACCGGAAGTACCGGACAGGGTTCCAGAGATACGCAGTATTTT.

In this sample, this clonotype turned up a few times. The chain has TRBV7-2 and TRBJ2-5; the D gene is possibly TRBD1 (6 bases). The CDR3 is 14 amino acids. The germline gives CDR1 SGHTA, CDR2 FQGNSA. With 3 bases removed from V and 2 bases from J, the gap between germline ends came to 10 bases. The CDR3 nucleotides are TGTGCCAGCAGCTTTCGACAGGTTCAAGAGACCCAGTACTTC. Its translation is CASSFRQVQETQYF.

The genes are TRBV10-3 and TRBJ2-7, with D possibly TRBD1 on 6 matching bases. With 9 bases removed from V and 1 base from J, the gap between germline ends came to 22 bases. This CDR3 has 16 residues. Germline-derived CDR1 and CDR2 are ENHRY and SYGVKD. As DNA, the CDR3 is TGTGCCATTCCTGCCGACAGGCCGAAGGCGTCCTACGAGCAGTACTTC. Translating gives CAIPADRPKASYEQYF.

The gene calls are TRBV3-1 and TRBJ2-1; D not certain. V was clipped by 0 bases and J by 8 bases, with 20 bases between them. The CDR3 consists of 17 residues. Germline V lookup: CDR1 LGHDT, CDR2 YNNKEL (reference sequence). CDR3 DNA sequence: TGTGCCAGCAGCCAAGACGGACGGTGGGAAGGGCTTGATGAGCAGTTCTTC. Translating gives CASSQDGRWEGLDEQFF.

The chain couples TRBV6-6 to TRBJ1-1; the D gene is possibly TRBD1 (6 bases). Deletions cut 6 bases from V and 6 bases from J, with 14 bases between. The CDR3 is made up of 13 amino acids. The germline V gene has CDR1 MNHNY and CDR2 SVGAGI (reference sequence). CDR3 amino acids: CASSSLQGSEAFF. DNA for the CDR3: TGTGCCAGCAGCAGCCTACAGGGTTCTGAAGCTTTCTTT.

CDR3 DNA: TGTGCCAGCAGCATGGACGGGTACATTCAGTACTTC. Translation gives CASSMDGYIQYF. This chain uses TRBV7-9 with TRBJ2-5, with D unclear. TRBJ2-4 explains the end of the DNA better; the J call may be wrong. The CDR3 spans 12 residues. Germline lookup yields CDR1 SEHNR and CDR2 FQNEAQ (reference sequence).

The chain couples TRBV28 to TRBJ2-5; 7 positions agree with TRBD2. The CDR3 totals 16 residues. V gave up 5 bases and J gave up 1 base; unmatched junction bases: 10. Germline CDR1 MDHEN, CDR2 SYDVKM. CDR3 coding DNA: TGTGCCAGCAGTGCCCCGGCAGCGGGAACCCAAGAGACCCAGTACTTC. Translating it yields CASSAPAAGTQETQYF.

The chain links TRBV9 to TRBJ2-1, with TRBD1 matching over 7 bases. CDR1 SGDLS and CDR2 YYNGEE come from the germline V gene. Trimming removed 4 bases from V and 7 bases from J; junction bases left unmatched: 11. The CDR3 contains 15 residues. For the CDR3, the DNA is TGTGCCAGCAGCCTTGGACAGGTAACGTGGAATGAGCAGTTCTTC. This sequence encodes CASSLGQVTWNEQFF. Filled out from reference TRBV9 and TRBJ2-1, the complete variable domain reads DSGVTQTPKHLITATGQRVTLRCSPRSGDLSVYWYQQSLDQGLQFLIQYYNGEERAKGNILERFSAQQFPDLHSELNLSSLELGDSALYFCASSLGQVTWNEQFFGPGTRLTVL.

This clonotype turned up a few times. In DNA, the CDR3 is TGTGCCAGCAGCTTAGCGTTGGGGGCTAACTACAATGAGCAGTTCTTC. This sequence encodes CASSLALGANYNEQFF. The chain has TRBV7-6 and TRBJ2-1, with D possibly TRBD1 on 6 matching bases. CDR3 size: 16 residues. Trimming stripped 0 bases from V and 3 bases from J, with 12 bases between. In germline, CDR1 is SGHVS, CDR2 FNYEAQ.

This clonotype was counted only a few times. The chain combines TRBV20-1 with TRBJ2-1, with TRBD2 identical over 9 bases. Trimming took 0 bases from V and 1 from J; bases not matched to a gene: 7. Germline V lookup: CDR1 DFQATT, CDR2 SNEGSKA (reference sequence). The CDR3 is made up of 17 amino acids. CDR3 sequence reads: CSARERGGARSYNEQFF. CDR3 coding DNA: TGCAGTGCTAGAGAACGCGGGGGGGCCCGGTCCTACAATGAGCAGTTCTTC.

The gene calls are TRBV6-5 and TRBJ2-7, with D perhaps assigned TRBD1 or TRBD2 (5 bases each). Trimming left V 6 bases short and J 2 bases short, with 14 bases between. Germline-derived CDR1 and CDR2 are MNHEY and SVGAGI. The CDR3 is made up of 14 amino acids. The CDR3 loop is CASRNRDGAYEQYF. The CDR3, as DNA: TGTGCCAGCAGAAACCGGGACGGAGCCTACGAGCAGTACTTC.

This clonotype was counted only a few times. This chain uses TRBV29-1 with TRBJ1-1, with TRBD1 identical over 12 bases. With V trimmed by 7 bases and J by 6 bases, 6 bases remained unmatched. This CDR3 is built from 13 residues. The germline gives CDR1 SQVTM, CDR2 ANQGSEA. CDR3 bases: TGCAGCGCCGGGGGACAGGGGGCCCCTGAAGCTTTCTTT. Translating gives CSAGGQGAPEAFF.

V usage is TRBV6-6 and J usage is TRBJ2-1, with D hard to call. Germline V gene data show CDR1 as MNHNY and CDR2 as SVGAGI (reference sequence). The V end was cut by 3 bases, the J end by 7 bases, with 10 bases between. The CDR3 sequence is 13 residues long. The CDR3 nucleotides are TGTGCCAGCAGTTATGAGGTCCGAAATGAGCAGTTCTTC. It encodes CASSYEVRNEQFF.

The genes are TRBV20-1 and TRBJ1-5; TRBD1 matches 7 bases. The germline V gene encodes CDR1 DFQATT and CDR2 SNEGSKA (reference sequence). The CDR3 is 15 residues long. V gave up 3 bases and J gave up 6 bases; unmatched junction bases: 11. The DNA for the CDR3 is TGCAGTGCTAGGGAAACAGGGGCGGAAGGTCAGCCCCAGCATTTT. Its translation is CSARETGAEGQPQHF.